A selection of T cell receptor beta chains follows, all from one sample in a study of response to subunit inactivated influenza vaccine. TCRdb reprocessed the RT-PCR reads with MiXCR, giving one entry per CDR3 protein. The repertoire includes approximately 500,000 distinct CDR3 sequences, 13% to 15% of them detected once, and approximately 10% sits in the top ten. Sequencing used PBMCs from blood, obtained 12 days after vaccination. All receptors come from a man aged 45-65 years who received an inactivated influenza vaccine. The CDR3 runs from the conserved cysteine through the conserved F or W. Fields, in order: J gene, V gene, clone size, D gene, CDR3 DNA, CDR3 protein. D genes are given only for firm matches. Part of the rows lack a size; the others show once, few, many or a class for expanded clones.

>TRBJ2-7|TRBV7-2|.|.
TGTGCCAGCAGCTCTTCCCCATTCCGGGGGAGGCCCTACGAGCAGTACTTC
CASSSSPFRGRPYEQYF
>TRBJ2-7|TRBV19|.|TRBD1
TGTGCCAGTAGTATGGGACAGGGAAGTAGGCCCTACGAGCAGTACTTC
CASSMGQGSRPYEQYF
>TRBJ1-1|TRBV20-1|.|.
TGCAGTGCTGCCCGGGGGGTGGACACTGAAGCTTTCTTT
CSAARGVDTEAFF
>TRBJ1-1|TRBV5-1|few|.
TGCGCCAGCAGCTTGGCCTATCAGACCGAGGAGGTTTTCTTT
CASSLAYQTEEVFF
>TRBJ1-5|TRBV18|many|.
TGTGCCAGCTCACGTCAGGCAACTGATGGCAATCAGCCCCAGCATTTT
CASSRQATDGNQPQHF
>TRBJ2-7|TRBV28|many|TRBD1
TGTGCCAGCAGCAGAACAGGGGGACGCTACGAGCAGTACTTC
CASSRTGGRYEQYF
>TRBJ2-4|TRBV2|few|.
TGTGCCAGCAGTGACTGGTCAACAAAAAACATTCAGTACTTC
CASSDWSTKNIQYF
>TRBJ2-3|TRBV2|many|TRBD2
TGTGCCAGCAGACCGGGACTAGCGGGAAATACGCAGTATTTT
CASRPGLAGNTQYF
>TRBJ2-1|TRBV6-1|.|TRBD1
TGTGCCAGCAGAAGGGACAGGGAGAATGAGCAGTTCTTC
CASRRDRENEQFF
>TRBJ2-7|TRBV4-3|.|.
TGCGCCAGCAGCCAAGGGGCCACACCTAGCTCCTACGAGCAGTACTTC
CASSQGATPSSYEQYF
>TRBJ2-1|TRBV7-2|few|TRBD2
TGTGCCAGCAGCGGTAGCGGGAGTAGCTACAATGAGCAGTTCTTC
CASSGSGSSYNEQFF
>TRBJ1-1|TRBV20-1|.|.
TGCAGTGCTAGCCTGGGACCTGAAGCTTTCTTT
CSASLGPEAFF
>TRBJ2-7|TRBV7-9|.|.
TGTGCCAGCAGCGGCCGAATTCGAGGACTCGGCTACGAGCAGTACTTC
CASSGRIRGLGYEQYF
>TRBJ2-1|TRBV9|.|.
TGTGCCAGCAGCGTAGTAGAGCGGGTGGGTGAGCAGTTCTTC
CASSVVERVGEQFF
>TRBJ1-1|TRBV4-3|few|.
TGCGCCAGCAGCCAAGACGGGAACACTGAAGCTTTCTTT
CASSQDGNTEAFF
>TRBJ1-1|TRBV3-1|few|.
TGTGCCAGCAGCTCAGGTGGGGGTGGATTCGGGTCTGAAGCTTTCTTT
CASSSGGGGFGSEAFF
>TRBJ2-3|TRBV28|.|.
TGTGCCAGCAGTTCCCAACGGAATACGCAGTATTTT
CASSSQRNTQYF
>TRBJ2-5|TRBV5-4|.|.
TGTGCCAGCAGCCCAGAGACAGGAAGAAAGACCCAGTACTTC
CASSPETGRKTQYF
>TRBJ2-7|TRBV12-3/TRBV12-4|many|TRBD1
TGTGCCAGCAGTCTAGGTGGGACAGAACAGGCCTCCTACGAGCAGTACTTC
CASSLGGTEQASYEQYF
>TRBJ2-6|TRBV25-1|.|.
TGTGCCAGCAGTGATCGGTTAGGAGTCCCTGGGGCCAACGTCCTGACTTTC
CASSDRLGVPGANVLTF
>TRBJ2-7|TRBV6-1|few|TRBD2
TGTGCCAGCAGCGCCCGAGCGGGGGGATTACCGTACTTC
CASSARAGGLPYF
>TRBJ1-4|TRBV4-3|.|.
TGCGCCAGCAGCCAAGATCTCCGCACCAGGCGGGGGGAGTATGAAAAACTGTTTTTT
CASSQDLRTRRGEYEKLFF
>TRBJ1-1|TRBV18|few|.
TGTGCCAGCTCACCAGGGCTCACGGGGAACACTGAAGCTTTCTTT
CASSPGLTGNTEAFF
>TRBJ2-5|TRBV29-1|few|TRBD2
TGCAGCGTTGCGGGACTAGCGGGACGGCAAGAGACCCAGTACTTC
CSVAGLAGRQETQYF
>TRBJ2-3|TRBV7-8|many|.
TGTGCCAGCAACGTGGACCTTAGCACAGATACGCAGTATTTT
CASNVDLSTDTQYF
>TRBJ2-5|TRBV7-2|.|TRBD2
TGTGCCAGCAGCCCCGGGGGGGACGGGGAGACCCAGTACTTC
CASSPGGDGETQYF
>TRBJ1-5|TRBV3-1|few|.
TGTGCCAGCGCAGTGGGGGGCACTCAGCCCCAGCATTTT
CASAVGGTQPQHF
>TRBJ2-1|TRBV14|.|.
TGTGCCAGCAGCCAACTAGGGGCGAAGTACAATGAGCAGTTCTTC
CASSQLGAKYNEQFF
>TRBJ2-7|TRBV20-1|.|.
TGCAGTGCTAGAGATGTGGTTTACTACGAGCAGTACTTC
CSARDVVYYEQYF
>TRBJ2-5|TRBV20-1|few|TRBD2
TGCAGTGCCACTAGCGGAGTTTACCAAGAGACCCAGTACTTC
CSATSGVYQETQYF
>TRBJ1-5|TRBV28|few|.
TGTGCCAGCAGTTTAACAATAGACGGCAATCAGCCCCAGCATTTT
CASSLTIDGNQPQHF
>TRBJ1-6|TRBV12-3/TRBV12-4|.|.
TGTGCCAGCAGCCCCGTGGAGGGCTATAATTCACCCCTCCACTTT
CASSPVEGYNSPLHF
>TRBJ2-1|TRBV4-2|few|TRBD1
TGTGCCAGCAGCCGATCGACGGGACAGGACAATGAGCAGTTCTTC
CASSRSTGQDNEQFF
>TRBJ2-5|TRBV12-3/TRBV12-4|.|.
TGTGCCAGCAGTTCCTTACAGACTGGGAACCAAGAGACCCAGTACTTC
CASSSLQTGNQETQYF
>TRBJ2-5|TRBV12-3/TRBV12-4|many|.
TGTGCCAGCAGTTTATTCGGGGGACTCCAAGAGACCCAGTACTTC
CASSLFGGLQETQYF
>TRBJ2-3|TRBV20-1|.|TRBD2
TGCAGTGCTCCTGCCGGGGGGTCTCTAACCTTTACAGATACGCAGTATTTT
CSAPAGGSLTFTDTQYF
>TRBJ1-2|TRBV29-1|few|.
TGCAGCGTGGGGTGGGGCAGCACCTATGGCTACACCTTC
CSVGWGSTYGYTF
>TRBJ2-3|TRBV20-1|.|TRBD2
TGCAGTGCCTGTGGGAGGGCCGGTACAGATACGCAGTATTTT
CSACGRAGTDTQYF
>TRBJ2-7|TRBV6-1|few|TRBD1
TGTGCCAGCAGCCAGGGACAGGGGAGGTATTACTCCTACGAGCAGTACTTC
CASSQGQGRYYSYEQYF
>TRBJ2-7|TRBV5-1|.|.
TGCGCCAGCAGCTTGGGCGGGACATCCACCTACGAGCAGTACTTC
CASSLGGTSTYEQYF
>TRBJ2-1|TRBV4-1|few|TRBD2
TGCGCCAGCAGCCAACGCCAAACGGGACTAGCGGGAGGCCTCTCCTACAATGAGCAGTTCTTC
CASSQRQTGLAGGLSYNEQFF
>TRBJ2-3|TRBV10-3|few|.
TGTGCCATCAGTGAGTCCCCCCTAGATACGCAGTATTTT
CAISESPLDTQYF